Below, 10 T cell receptor beta chains from the same sample are listed, as sequenced in a study of T-cell memory formation after mild COVID-19. TCRdb analysed the 5' RACE reads with MiXCR anew, one entry per CDR3 protein. The sample holds about 84,000 distinct CDR3 sequences, about 14% seen once. Sample: PBMCs or a T cell subset sorted from them (not recorded which). These receptors all come from an adult woman who had mild COVID-19 (a few samples of this study predate the infection). Cell type and time point are not known.

The rearrangement uses TRBV29-1 and TRBJ2-7; TRBD1 aligns across 9 bases. CDR3 length: 14 amino acids. V was pared by 7 bases and J by 3 bases, with 10 bases of the junction left unmatched. Germline values: CDR1 SQVTM, CDR2 ANQGSEA. The chain's CDR3 is CSALARDRVYEQYF. The CDR3 DNA is TGCAGCGCCCTAGCCCGGGACAGGGTCTACGAGCAGTACTTC.

The sample holds many counts of this clonotype. The chain recombines TRBV20-1 with TRBJ2-1, with D perhaps being TRBD1 or TRBD2 (5 bases each). Germline CDR1 reads DFQATT; CDR2 reads SNEGSKA (reference sequence). This CDR3 comprises 14 residues. With 5 bases removed from V and 10 bases from J, the gap between germline ends came to 21 bases. CDR3 sequence: CSAGDGLLPKEQFF. Here the CDR3 DNA reads TGCAGTGCTGGGGACGGACTTCTCCCGAAGGAGCAGTTCTTC.

This clonotype came up many times. The rearrangement joins TRBV7-2 to TRBJ2-7; 13 bases align to TRBD2. The length of the CDR3 is 14 residues. The junction had 2 bases not matched to a gene; V was cut back by 3 bases and J by 6 bases. Germline CDR1 reads SGHTA; CDR2 reads FQGNSA. This CDR3 is CASSFGTSGTEQYF. The CDR3 nucleotides read TGTGCCAGCAGCTTCGGGACTAGCGGGACCGAGCAGTACTTC.

The V and J genes are TRBV7-8 and TRBJ1-4; D is undetermined. Trimming left V 4 bases short and J 6 bases short, with 15 bases between. CDR3 length: 15 residues. Germline assignment: CDR1 SGHVS and CDR2 FQNEAQ. The CDR3 nucleotides are TGTGCCAGCAGCTCGTCGATGGGGTGGTATGAAAAACTGTTTTTT. This sequence encodes CASSSSMGWYEKLFF.

The chain combines TRBV5-1 with TRBJ2-7; TRBD2 matches 9 bases. The CDR3 has 18 amino acids. CDR1 SGHRS and CDR2 YFSETQ come from the germline V gene. After removal of 1 base from V and 5 bases from J, the junction contained 16 bases not matched to a gene. The CDR3 sequence is CASSLSGGLAGNYHEQYF. The CDR3 DNA reads TGCGCCAGCAGCTTGTCGGGTGGGCTAGCGGGAAACTACCACGAGCAGTACTTC.

This clonotype was seen only a few times. V usage is TRBV20-1 and J usage is TRBJ2-7; unclear D gene. Looked up from germline, CDR1 is DFQATT and CDR2 is SNEGSKA (reference sequence). V dropped 8 bases and J dropped 2 bases, with 19 bases sitting between them. The CDR3 length is 14 residues. The CDR3 coding sequence is TGCAGTTCATCGTCGAGGACGGATACCTACGAGCAGTACTTC. Its protein is CSSSSRTDTYEQYF.

The gene calls are TRBV27 and TRBJ2-2; the match to TRBD2 covers 11 bases. The length of the CDR3 is 15 residues. Trimming at V came to 6 bases and at J to 4 bases, leaving 4 bases not matched to a gene. Germline lookup yields CDR1 MNHEY and CDR2 SMNVEV (reference sequence). In DNA, the CDR3 is TGTGCCAGCAGAGAGACTAGCGGGATCACCGGGGAGCTGTTTTTT. It specifies CASRETSGITGELFF.

V is TRBV7-9 and J is TRBJ2-5; 7 nucleotides match TRBD2. The CDR3 runs 16 residues. J gave up 3 bases and V 2 bases, and 9 bases lay outside the gene matches. Germline CDR1 SEHNR, CDR2 FQNEAQ (reference sequence). CDR3 in DNA: TGTGCCAGCAGCTTAAGTACTTTGACTAGCAAAGAGACCCAGTACTTC. Its protein is CASSLSTLTSKETQYF.

This clonotype turned up a few times. The V gene is TRBV7-8, the J gene TRBJ2-1; TRBD2 aligns across 7 bases. Germline V lookup: CDR1 SGHVS, CDR2 FQNEAQ. V gave up 2 bases and J gave up 2 bases; unmatched junction bases: 3. The CDR3 totals 15 residues. This CDR3 reads CASSLQRDPYNEQFF. CDR3 sequence (DNA): TGTGCCAGCAGCTTACAGCGGGACCCCTACAATGAGCAGTTCTTC.

There are many counts of this clonotype. The chain recombines TRBV20-1 with TRBJ2-7; D remains unclear. Germline V gene sequence: CDR1 DFQATT, CDR2 SNEGSKA (reference sequence). This CDR3 spans 14 amino acids. Trimming pared 5 bases from V and 1 base from J, leaving 15 bases between. CDR3 amino acids: CSAEDLSNSYEQYF. The CDR3 nucleotides are TGCAGTGCTGAGGACCTATCTAATTCCTACGAGCAGTACTTC.